This T cell receptor (beta chain) emerged from a study of T cell responses to AZD1222 COVID-19 vaccine. General study points: Baseline serostatus was positive in only six AZD1222 recipients. Repertoire sampling happened only post peak T cell response.

Germline loops: CDR1 KGHSH, CDR2 LQKENI. The ends were cut back, 2 bases at V and 3 bases at J, with 13 bases in the middle. This CDR3 has 16 amino acids. This clone was counted once. Its antigen is not known. Libraries were prepared by immunoSEQ multiplex PCR; TCRdb keeps only in-frame clonotypes and omits some of them. The sample holds 100,000 to 150,000 clones, about 86% seen once. The J gene is TRBJ2-2, the V gene TRBV18; D gene uncertain. The source is an adult in good health. The sample here was peripheral blood, taken on day 0 of AZD1222 vaccination. The CDR3 loop reads CASSPSSPRDTGELFF. CDR3 in DNA: TGTGCCAGCTCACCATCTTCCCCCCGGGACACCGGGGAGCTGTTTTTT.